The source of this T cell receptor (beta chain) is a study of cytomegalovirus exposure and HLA in healthy donors (TCRdb year 2017). For the study in its entirety: In an earlier analysis of 587 of the donors, 250 to 350 Gb of sequence data and some 120 million unique TCR beta sequences from 150 million to 200 million T cells were reported. An early release that covered about 600 HLA-typed donors contained around 300 gigabases of sequencing data and tens of millions of unique TCR sequences. Among the approximately 400 genotyped donors, more than 70% belonged to the genetic ancestry cluster associated with self-reported Caucasian donors. The study was designed to test whether signatures of past pathogen exposure could be identified by cataloging public T cell receptors. The study profiled the T cell repertoires of 500 to 800 subjects by immunosequencing and related them to cytomegalovirus serostatus. A separate validation cohort of some 130 different subjects was used in addition to the roughly 700-subject first cohort. High-throughput TCR immunosequencing, statistical association of individual TCRs with disease status, and machine learning were combined to predict cytomegalovirus infection status. A later analysis re-examined previously published TCR beta repertoires from more than 600 donors and added high-resolution HLA genotyping to investigate patterns of TCR occurrence. Rather than using new phenotypic data, the later analysis identified candidate immune exposures from TCR beta sequences and from how often those sequences occurred across donors. An earlier analysis of roughly 600 of the donors used high-throughput TCR beta sequencing to judge whether each TCR beta V gene segment behaved as functional or pseudogenic. Donor age, sex, ethnicity and CMV serostatus were compiled alongside the repertoire data. A later genetic analysis used genome-wide SNP genotypes for about three fifths of the 666 donors, treating that subset as a discovery cohort. All discovery cohort repertoires had been generated using a single sequencing platform. HLA typing covered class I and class II loci at four-digit resolution. The number of typed donors differed by locus: roughly 629-640 for A, B, C, DRB1 and DQB1; some 500 for DQA1; roughly 600 for DPA1; and around 490 for DPB1. Four or five DR-DQ haplotypes were handled as single units for association and clustering because linkage in the cohort was strong. Among some 410 genotyped donors of the cohort, an average of around 250,000 unique TCR beta nucleotide sequences was sequenced per donor, of which roughly 18% were non-productive. The paper as a whole reports these results and caveats: The study listed approximately 150 TCR beta chains as associated with cytomegalovirus. The earlier analysis of some 540 of the donors excluded 15 to 20 rarely observed V segments, including chromosome 9 orphons, because counts were too low. While some public TCRs were present in many individuals, most TCR sequences turned up only very rarely across donors. In vitro tests confirmed that three of the cytomegalovirus-associated TCR beta chains recognize cytomegalovirus antigens. A later analysis found that HLA-associated TCR beta chains were more clonally expanded and had lower generation probabilities than equally common non-associated chains. The 87-base-pair reads could not distinguish some IMGT-functional V segments, including TRBV6-2 and TRBV6-3, so those segments were excluded. A later analysis found that TCR association rates varied across HLA loci, with DRB1 alleles showing the most associated TCRs and HLA-C alleles the fewest. An association between a missense DCLRE1C variant and V-gene and J-gene trimming of TCR beta chains was found in a later genetic analysis and replicated in an independent cohort. Most CMV-associated TCR beta chains appeared to be HLA-restricted in a later analysis, and the HLA associations seemed to be driven largely by CMV exposure. A further reported finding was that TCR beta sequences accurately predicted the HLA-A and HLA-B alleles for most subjects in the first cohort. HLA typing was unavailable for some donors at each locus, so association tests used only the typed subset. The authors suggested that the approach could potentially be extended to other disease states and immunological phenotypes. According to a later analysis, parvovirus B19, influenza, CMV and Epstein-Barr virus appeared linked to several top co-occurrence clusters. CMV serostatus was the only immune exposure information available for the cohort. The classifier was reported to diagnose cytomegalovirus status with high specificity and sensitivity in both the original and validation cohorts. In an earlier analysis of more than 500 of the donors, most TCR beta V segments appeared in productive rearrangements about 90% or about 30% of the time, broadly matching IMGT annotations. Compared with the roughly 700-donor mean, donors in an Asian-associated ancestry cluster had fewer N-insertions in productive TCRs, according to a later genetic analysis. When HLA alleles, especially DR and DQ, strongly co-occurred, TCR associations were difficult to assign to individual alleles. A group of highly shared sequence variants was considered likely to be a technical artifact of the sequencing pipeline. Presence/absence analyses assumed roughly uniform sequencing depth across donors, an assumption that may not hold. Specific HLA alleles were associated with about 17,000 TCR beta sequences at a false discovery rate of 0.05 in a later analysis. This cohort had only TCR beta chains sequenced, and the lack of alpha or paired-chain data limited which features could be detected. Correlated functional status among segregating V segments might reflect linkage disequilibrium, but an unknown experimental factor could not be ruled out.

Points on this clone: Its antigen target is currently unknown. No clone much larger than this one lies a single base away; base qualities are absent.

The CDR3 numbers 16 residues from cysteine through phenylalanine. This entry keeps only the CDR3 DNA: 48 bases, framed from base 1. In the germline V gene (reference sequence), CDR1 corresponds to SGHNT and CDR2 to YYREEE. V is pruned by 3 bases and J by 1 base, leaving 7 bases of the junction without a gene match. To prepare the library, the immunoSEQ multiplex PCR assay was applied. For the multiplex PCR, a mixture combining 60 forward primers for TCR Vbeta segments and 13 reverse primers for TCR Jbeta segments was used. A multiplex PCR assay on genomic DNA amplified the CDR3 region of rearranged TCR beta genes. The Illumina HiSeq System was used to sequence the amplified TCR beta libraries as 87-base-pair reads. The study's own analysis went as follows. A later analysis tallied around 87 million unique TCR beta chains across the roughly 610 repertoires, and about 10 million of those chains were shared by two or more donors. Raw reads were error-corrected and collapsed into unique sequences by a nearest-neighbor algorithm in which closely related sequences were merged to remove PCR and sequencing errors. CDR3 sequences were aligned to IMGT reference sequences to assign V, D and J gene segments. For a sequence to be retained, at least a six-nucleotide match to both a V gene segment and a J gene segment was required. A rearrangement counted as productive if the CDR3 had no stop codons and remained in frame with V and J, and every other rearrangement counted as non-productive. CDR3 was defined by IMGT convention, running from the second conserved V-encoded cysteine to the conserved J-encoded phenylalanine. Sequences without an unambiguous match to a single V gene segment were excluded from the earlier analysis of a few hundred of the donors. An earlier analysis of 500 to 700 of the donors classified V segments as functional when productive rearrangements were above 56.7% and as segregating when the standard deviation between donors was above 5%. To diagnose cytomegalovirus status from the catalog of TCR beta chain sequences, a statistical classification framework was built. A later analysis assigned V and J genes by comparing TCR nucleotide sequences with IMGT/GENE-DB human TR gene sequences. Using the TCRdist pipeline, a later analysis assigned CDR3 sequences along with most-parsimonious VDJ recombination scenarios. A later analysis defined each TCR beta chain by its CDR3 amino acid sequence plus V-gene family, and excluded reads lacking a unique V-gene family. To address suspected cross-contamination and a sequencing artifact, a later analysis removed under 600 highly shared, low-generation-probability nucleotide sequences. For each public chain, a later analysis derived a clonal expansion index from normalized ranks of inferred template counts within each repertoire. A later analysis computed generation probabilities with a VDJ recombination model fitted to out-of-frame rearrangements, and checked the results against IGoR. In a later analysis, hypergeometric tests were used to score TCR-TCR, TCR-HLA and TCR-CMV co-occurrence, with a repertoire-size bias correction applied to TCR pairs. A later analysis estimated false discovery rates by permuting HLA or CMV assignments 20 times. In a later analysis, co-occurring TCRs were grouped using DBSCAN, and TCRdist sequence similarity was added for clustering within HLA-allele-positive subsets. Co-occurrence clustering excluded repertoires with fewer than 30,000 or more than 120,000 public chains, plus five with anomalous nucleotide sharing. TCRdb limited this immuneACCESS table to in-frame rearrangements with V and J called. A share of clones is missing; checked studies link under half to unresolved V genes, and the rest is unexplained. That table supplies the V and J calls and clone size; D and trimming were determined from the DNA. The sample table shows about 160,000 clones, and 82% are seen once. The top ten clones comprise 7.5% to 9.5% of the sample.

In total, approximately 690 healthy bone marrow donors made up the cohort. All cohort members were sampled while nominally healthy, although unrecorded immune exposures were likely present. The donor tested CMV seropositive, placing the donor among the 289 seropositive members of the cohort. A peripheral blood sample was provided by each donor, and peripheral blood mononuclear cells were used for TCR beta sequencing. The Qiagen DNeasy Blood Extraction Kit was used to extract genomic DNA from the blood cell samples. The clonotype originates from a male donor in good health and CMV-seropositive. Sequencing was carried out using PBMCs. This sequence uses TRBV5-4 and TRBJ2-5; 9 middle bases align to TRBD2. The CDR3 reads CASSSSVAGAQETQYF. At the DNA level, the sequence is TGTGCCAGCAGCTCGTCGGTAGCGGGAGCCCAAGAGACCCAGTACTTC.